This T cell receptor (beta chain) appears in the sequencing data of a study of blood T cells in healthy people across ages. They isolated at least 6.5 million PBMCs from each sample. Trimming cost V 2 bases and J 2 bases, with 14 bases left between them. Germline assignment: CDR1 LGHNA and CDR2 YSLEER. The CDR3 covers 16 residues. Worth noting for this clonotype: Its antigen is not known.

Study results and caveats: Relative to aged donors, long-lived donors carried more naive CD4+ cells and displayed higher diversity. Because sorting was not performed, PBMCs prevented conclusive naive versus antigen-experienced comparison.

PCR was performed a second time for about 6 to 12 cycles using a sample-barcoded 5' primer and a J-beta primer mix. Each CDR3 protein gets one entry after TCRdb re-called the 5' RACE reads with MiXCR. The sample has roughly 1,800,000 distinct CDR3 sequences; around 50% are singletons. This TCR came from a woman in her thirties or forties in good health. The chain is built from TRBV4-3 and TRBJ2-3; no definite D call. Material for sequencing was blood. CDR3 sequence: CASSQKGGIATDTQYF. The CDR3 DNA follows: TGCGCCAGCAGCCAAAAGGGCGGTATAGCCACAGATACGCAGTATTTT.